The sequence of this TCR beta chain was determined in a study of T cells expressing NK-cell markers. A word on this clonotype: What it recognizes is unknown.

This CDR3 spans 17 amino acids. CDR1 is SGHVS, CDR2 FNYEAQ, per germline. TCRdb derives one entry per CDR3 protein from the 5' RACE reads, leaving out DNA. The sample totals 400,000 to 450,000 distinct CDR3 sequences. Broader study findings: These clonotypes additionally ranked first within the CD3+CD56-NKG2C+ fraction of a handful of donors.

This receptor was taken from a woman aged 18-69 years in good health. The rearrangement uses TRBV7-6 and TRBJ2-1; TCRdb names TRBD1, which stays unverified in the absence of DNA. The specimen was blood T cells: a sorted CD56 or NKG2C T cell subset, CD4+ or CD8+ T cells, or bulk PBMC T cells (not recorded which). CDR3 protein: CASSYDTGRASYNEQFF.